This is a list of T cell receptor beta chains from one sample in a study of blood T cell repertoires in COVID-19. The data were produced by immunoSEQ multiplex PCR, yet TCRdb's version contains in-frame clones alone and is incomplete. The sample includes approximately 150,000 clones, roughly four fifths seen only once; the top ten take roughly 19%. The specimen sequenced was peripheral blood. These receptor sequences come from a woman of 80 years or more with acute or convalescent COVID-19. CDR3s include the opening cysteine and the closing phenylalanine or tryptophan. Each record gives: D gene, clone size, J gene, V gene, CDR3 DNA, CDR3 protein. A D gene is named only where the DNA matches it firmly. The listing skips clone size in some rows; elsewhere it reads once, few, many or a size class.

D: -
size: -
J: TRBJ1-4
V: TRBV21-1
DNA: TGTGCCAGCAGCAAAAATTGGGAAGTAGGGAAGGGGTTTGGTGAAAAACTGTTTTTT
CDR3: CASSKNWEVGKGFGEKLFF

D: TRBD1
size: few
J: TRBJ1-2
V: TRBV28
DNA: TGTGCCAGCAGACCCCAGGGGGACGATGGCTACACCTTC
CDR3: CASRPQGDDGYTF

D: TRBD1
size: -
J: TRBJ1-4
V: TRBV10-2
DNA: TGCGCCAGCAGACCGACAGGGAATAATGAAAAACTGTTTTTT
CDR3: CASRPTGNNEKLFF

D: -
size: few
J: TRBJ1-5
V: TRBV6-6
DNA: TGTGCCAGCAGAGCCCTCGGGACACACAATCAGCCCCAGCATTTT
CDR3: CASRALGTHNQPQHF

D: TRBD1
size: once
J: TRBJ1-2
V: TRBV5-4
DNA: TGTGCCTACCCAGGGGGCGAGGAGGGCTACACCTTC
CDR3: CAYPGGEEGYTF

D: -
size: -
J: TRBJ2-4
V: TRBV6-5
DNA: TGTGCCAGCAGTTCGGGGGTATCCAAAAACATTCAGTACTTC
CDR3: CASSSGVSKNIQYF

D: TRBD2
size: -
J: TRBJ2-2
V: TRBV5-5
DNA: TGTGCCAGCAGCTTACTAGCGGGGAACACCGGGGAGCTGTTTTTT
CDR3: CASSLLAGNTGELFF

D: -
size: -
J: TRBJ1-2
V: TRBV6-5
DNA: TGTGCCAGCAGTTCGACAGGATTTAACTATGGCTACACCTTC
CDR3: CASSSTGFNYGYTF

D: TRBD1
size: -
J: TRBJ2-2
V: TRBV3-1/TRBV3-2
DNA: TGTGCCAGCAGGCGGCAGGGGGTAAACACCGGGGAGCTGTTTTTT
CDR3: CASRRQGVNTGELFF

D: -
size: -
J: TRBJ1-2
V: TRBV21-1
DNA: TGTGCCAGCAGCAACAGACAGGGAGGCTACACCTTC
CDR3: CASSNRQGGYTF

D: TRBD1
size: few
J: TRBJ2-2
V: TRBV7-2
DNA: TGTGCCAGCAGCTTTCACGGGACAGGGGTCACCGGGGAGCTGTTTTTT
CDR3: CASSFHGTGVTGELFF

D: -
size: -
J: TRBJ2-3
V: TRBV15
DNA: TGTGCCACCAGCAGAGATTTGGCTGGTTCAGATACGCAGTATTTT
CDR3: CATSRDLAGSDTQYF

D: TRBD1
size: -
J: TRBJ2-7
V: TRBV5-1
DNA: TGCGCCAGCAGCTTGGGACAGGGTGGGCCCTTCTACGAGCAGTACTTC
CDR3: CASSLGQGGPFYEQYF

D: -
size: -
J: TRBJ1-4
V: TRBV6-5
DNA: TGTGCCAGCAGTTACTCGACTTCCGAGCCAAAACTGTTTTTT
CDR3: CASSYSTSEPKLFF

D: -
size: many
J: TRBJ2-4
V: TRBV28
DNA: TGTGCCAGCAGTACCATAGTGAACATTCAGTACTTC
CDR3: CASSTIVNIQYF

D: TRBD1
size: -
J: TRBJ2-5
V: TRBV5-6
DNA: TGTGCCAGCAGCCTGGGACAGTTACAAGAGACCCAGTACTTC
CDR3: CASSLGQLQETQYF

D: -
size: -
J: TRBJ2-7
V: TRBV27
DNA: TGTGCCAGCAGTTTATCGGCGCGGTCGCATTACTACGAGCAGTACTTC
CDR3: CASSLSARSHYYEQYF

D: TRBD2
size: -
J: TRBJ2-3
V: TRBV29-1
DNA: TGCAGCGTTACTAGCGGGAGAGGGGCAGATACGCAGTATTTT
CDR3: CSVTSGRGADTQYF

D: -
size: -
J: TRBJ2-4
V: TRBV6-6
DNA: TGTGCCAGCAGTCAGACAGAAAACATTCAGTACTTC
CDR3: CASSQTENIQYF

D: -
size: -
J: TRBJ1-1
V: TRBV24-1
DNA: TGTGCCACCAGTGACTCCCGTGCCGGGACTGAGGGTGATGAAGCTTTCTTT
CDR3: CATSDSRAGTEGDEAFF

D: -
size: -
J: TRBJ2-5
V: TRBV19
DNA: TGTGCCAGTACGGGTCCGGGGTGGAAAGAGACCCAGTACTTC
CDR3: CASTGPGWKETQYF

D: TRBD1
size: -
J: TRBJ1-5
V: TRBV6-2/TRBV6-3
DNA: TGTGCCAGCAGTTGGGGACAGGGAAAGGGGCAGCCCCAGCATTTT
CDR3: CASSWGQGKGQPQHF

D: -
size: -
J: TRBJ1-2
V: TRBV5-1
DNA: TGCGCCAGCAGCTCTTCGGGTGCAGCAGCCTATGGCTACACCTTC
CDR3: CASSSSGAAAYGYTF

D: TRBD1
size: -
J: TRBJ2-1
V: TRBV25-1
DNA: TGTGCCAGCAGTGAGTTAGGGGGCGCCTACAATGAGCAGTTCTTC
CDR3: CASSELGGAYNEQFF

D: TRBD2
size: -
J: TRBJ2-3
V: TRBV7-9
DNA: TGTGCCAGCAGCGTATTACTACTAAAGACTAGCGGGCCTAAAGATACGCAGTATTTT
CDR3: CASSVLLLKTSGPKDTQYF

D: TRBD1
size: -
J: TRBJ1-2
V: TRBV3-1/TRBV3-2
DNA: TGTGCCAGCAGCCAATGGGGGACAGACTCTAACTATGGCTACACCTTC
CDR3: CASSQWGTDSNYGYTF

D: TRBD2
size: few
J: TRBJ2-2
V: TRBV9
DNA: TGTGCCAGCAGCTTCGGACTAGCGGGGGGGACCGGGGAGCTGTTTTTT
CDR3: CASSFGLAGGTGELFF

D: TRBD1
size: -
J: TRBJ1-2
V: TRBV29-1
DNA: TGCAGCGGGCGGGACAGCATCTATGGCTACACCTTC
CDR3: CSGRDSIYGYTF

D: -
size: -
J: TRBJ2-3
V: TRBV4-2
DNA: TGTGCCAGCAGCCAATTTGGCGGCGATAGCACAGATACGCAGTATTTT
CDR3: CASSQFGGDSTDTQYF

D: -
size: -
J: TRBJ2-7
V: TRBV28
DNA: TGTGCCAGCCGGGATACCCTATACCCCTACGAGCAGTACTTC
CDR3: CASRDTLYPYEQYF

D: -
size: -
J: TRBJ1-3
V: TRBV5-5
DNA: TGTGCCAGCAGCTTGGGACAGGCCGGACGATTTTCCTCTGGAAACACCATATATTTT
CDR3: CASSLGQAGRFSSGNTIYF